This paragraph covers one T cell receptor beta chain sequence. The germline V gene encodes CDR1 MNHEY and CDR2 SVGAGI. Trimming took off 3 bases at V and 1 base at J, with 9 bases between the two ends. CDR3 length: 14 amino acids. Original handling: Reference gene primer amplification gave estimated nucleated cell counts. The data were produced by immunoSEQ multiplex PCR, yet TCRdb's version contains in-frame clones alone and is incomplete. V and J calls and clone size are given by that table; D and trimming were obtained from the DNA. The table lists around 46,000 clones, about 88% of them singletons. The sample belongs to a study of blood T cell repertoires in COVID-19. Study-wide context: The samples span acute and convalescent COVID-19 from the United States, Italy and Spain. From T cells, B-cell-depleted T cells, or PBMCs came the material, which was cDNA or gDNA.

This receptor was obtained from a middle-aged man with active COVID-19. Sequencing input: peripheral blood. The genes are TRBV6-5 and TRBJ1-2; no clear D. CDR3 residues: CASSYPGINYGYTF. CDR3 DNA sequence: TGTGCCAGCAGTTATCCCGGGATTAACTATGGCTACACCTTC.